A single T cell receptor beta chain is shown here with its context. The table lists this clonotype with a few counts. It has no known antigen specificity. Qualities for individual bases were not recorded, and no much larger clone is one base off. This sample was included in a study of relationships among human T cell subsets (dated by TCRdb to about 2010). Notes on the research overall: The study sequenced eight distinct T cell populations from blood: pan T, CD8 cytotoxic, regulatory, Th1, Th2, naive plus transitional, activated and memory cells. General conclusions and limits of the study: The substantial sharing of CDR3s among Th1, Th2 and regulatory T cells was interpreted as suggesting that cell fate choices are stochastic. Over 50% of CD8+ cytotoxic sequences were found to belong to clones with over 100 reads, whereas few such clones were observed in the regulatory and Th2 subsets. A CD4+CD8+ double-positive population could not be ruled out by the bead-based sorting. The seven subsets showed no statistically significant differences in V, D and J usage, CDR3 length, or N-nucleotide additions.

Starting from positively selected CD4+ cells, anti-CD25 beads were used to select CD4+CD25+ regulatory T cells. T cell subsets were isolated with Miltenyi superparamagnetic beads coated with subset-specific monoclonal antibodies. Peripheral blood was used as the source from which all T cell populations were isolated. Ficoll separation was used to obtain mononuclear cells from whole blood, after which anti-CD14 microbeads were used to deplete monocytes. Isolated cell populations were immediately resuspended in RNAprotect reagent. The germline V gene sets CDR1 to MDHEN and CDR2 to SYDVKM. The CDR3 goes from the cysteine to the phenylalanine over 16 residues. The read is trimmed to its CDR3 DNA, 48 bases read in frame from base 1. V is cut by 5 bases and J by 0 bases, and the space between the germline ends is 14 bases. Libraries came from multiplex PCR. Sequencing instrument: 454 GS FLX. TCR alpha and beta CDR3 regions were amplified from mRNA by semiquantitative ARM-PCR. In ARM-PCR, tagged nested gene-specific primers were used first, and exponential amplification was then carried out by communal superprimers. Nested primers were removed by exonuclease before the second amplification round on first-round PCR products. The amplicons were sequenced on the 454 platform, a system that can rapidly sequence millions of DNA fragments without cloning bias. A read mappable to both V and J germline segments was defined as an effective read. The authors' pipeline ran thus. IRmap was used to assign reads to germline V, D and J segments, relying on pyromap, a Smith-Waterman modification adapted to 454 sequencing errors. Cutoffs set at the 99th percentile of alignment scores from simulated random sequences were applied to filter D-beta assignments. CDR3 was defined as the amino acids lying between the conserved V-segment Y[YFLI]C motif and the J-segment [FW]GXGT motif. A compound Poisson process model, previously applied to large-scale EST data, was used to estimate repertoire diversity. A cross-contamination detection procedure was applied to argue against sample contamination as the source of shared CDR3s. TCRdb trimmed the raw reads at Q25, called clones with MiXCR and kept productive beta chains. CDR3 protein duplicates are merged, each entry listing the most common genes and DNA. The V and J calls here are based on TCRdb, not the publication. The sample has approximately 13,000 distinct CDR3 sequences on record, around 60% of them singletons. The leading ten clones occupy roughly 2% of the sample.

This clonotype was obtained from a man aged 35 to 55 in good health. The chain employs TRBV28 and TRBJ2-4; the D segment cannot be called with confidence. Sequenced input: Tregs sorted from blood. For the CDR3, the sequence is CASSPAQVLAKNIQYF. The DNA sequence is as follows: TGTGCCAGCAGTCCGGCCCAGGTCCTAGCCAAAAACATTCAGTACTTC.